A single sample is the source of the 28 T cell receptor beta chains below, sequenced in a study of CD8 T cells in ankylosing spondylitis. TCRdb itself ran the 5' RACE reads through MiXCR, one entry per CDR3 protein. The table shows under 450,000 distinct CDR3 sequences, with roughly 22% occurring only once. The material sequenced was blood, either unsorted or a sorted T cell fraction (not recorded which). These receptors were taken from a male donor with ankylosing spondylitis or in good health (not recorded which).

The J gene is TRBJ2-1, the V gene TRBV4-1; tentative D call: TRBD1 (6 bases). The germline CDR1 and CDR2 sequences are MGHRA and YSYEKL. CDR3 length: 15 amino acids. V lost 0 bases and J lost 8, with 14 bases in between. The CDR3 sequence is CASSQDRNREYEQFF. The CDR3 DNA reads TGCGCCAGCAGCCAAGATAGGAACAGGGAATATGAGCAGTTCTTC.

This clonotype was recorded a few times. The CDR3 reads CASSKRLAGIKETQYF. Written as DNA, the CDR3 is TGTGCCAGCAGCAAGCGACTAGCGGGAATAAAAGAGACCCAGTACTTC. The chain couples TRBV13 to TRBJ2-5, with 11 bases aligning to TRBD2. V was pared by 5 bases and J by 3 bases, with 8 bases of the junction left unmatched. Germline V gene lookup returns CDR1 PRHDT and CDR2 FYEKMQ (reference sequence). The CDR3 is 16 amino acids.

V and J are TRBV6-1 and TRBJ2-7; 10 bases match TRBD2. Germline values: CDR1 MNHNS, CDR2 SASEGT. The CDR3 has 14 residues. The V and J ends lost 4 bases and 6 bases, in that order; junction bases with no gene match: 6. CDR3 coding DNA: TGTGCCAGCAGTGTGGCGGGACTAGCGACCGAGCAGTACTTC. As protein: CASSVAGLATEQYF.

The chain combines TRBV27 with TRBJ2-1; D is possibly TRBD1 or TRBD2 (6 bases each). V dropped 10 bases and J dropped 7 bases, with 11 bases sitting between them. This CDR3 is built from 11 residues. Germline V gene data show CDR1 as MNHEY and CDR2 as SMNVEV (reference sequence). The CDR3 nucleotides read TGTGCCACTGGGGGGCGGAATGAGCAGTTCTTC. Protein: CATGGRNEQFF.

In its sample, this clonotype was seen a few times. The chain uses TRBV13 and TRBJ2-3; 9 nucleotides line up with TRBD1. V was clipped by 5 bases and J by 5 bases; unmatched bases: 5. The CDR3 is made up of 14 amino acids. Germline V gene lookup returns CDR1 PRHDT and CDR2 FYEKMQ (reference sequence). The CDR3: CASSPGQGRDTQYF. In nucleotides, the CDR3 is TGTGCCAGCAGCCCCGGACAGGGGCGAGATACGCAGTATTTT.

The chain recombines TRBV12-3 or TRBV12-4 with TRBJ1-2, with 9 bases fitting TRBD1. Unmatched junction bases numbered 5, after V lost 4 bases and J lost 8 bases. This CDR3 comprises 13 residues. In DNA form, the CDR3 reads TGTGCCAGCAGTTGGCGACAGGGGGACGGCTACACCTTC. Its translation is CASSWRQGDGYTF.

In this sample, this clonotype turned up a few times. The chain is built from TRBV7-9 and TRBJ2-5; possibly TRBD2 for D (5 bases). Trimming pared 3 bases from V and 5 bases from J, leaving 16 bases between. The germline V gene encodes CDR1 SEHNR and CDR2 FQNEAQ (reference sequence). The CDR3 loop spans 15 amino acids. This CDR3 reads CASSLVPEVGETQYF. The DNA for the CDR3 is TGTGCCAGCAGCTTGGTTCCGGAGGTCGGGGAGACCCAGTACTTC.

This chain joins TRBV20-1 and TRBJ1-2, with 7 bases fitting TRBD1. Per the germline V gene, CDR1 is DFQATT and CDR2 is SNEGSKA (reference sequence). The CDR3 is made up of 11 amino acids. The ends lost 5 bases at V and 7 bases at J; junction bases unmatched: 4. CDR3 in DNA: TGCAGTGCTGCGAGGACAGGTGGCTACACCTTC. This translates into CSAARTGGYTF.

This clonotype was counted between two and nine times. The rearrangement links TRBV10-2 to TRBJ2-7; D gene unclear. V dropped 0 bases and J dropped 3 bases, with 9 bases sitting between them. Germline loops: CDR1 WSHSY, CDR2 SAAADI. The CDR3 is 14 amino acids. CDR3 sequence reads: CASSESAAFYEQYF. CDR3 bases: TGCGCCAGCAGTGAGTCGGCGGCATTCTACGAGCAGTACTTC.

The chain is built from TRBV7-9 and TRBJ2-2; D tentatively fits TRBD1 or TRBD2 (5 bases each). Germline CDR1 is SEHNR and CDR2 is FQNEAQ (reference sequence). This CDR3 has 10 amino acids. CDR3 in DNA: TGTGCTGGGGGTACCGGGGAGCTGTTTTTT. This sequence encodes CAGGTGELFF. Full variable domain (remainder filled in from reference TRBV7-9 and TRBJ2-2): DTGVSQNPRHKITKRGQNVTFRCDPISEHNRLYWYRQTLGQGPEFLTYFQNEAQLEKSRLLSDRFSAERPKGSFSTLEIQRTEQGDSAMYLCAGGTGELFFGEGSRLTVL.

V is TRBV7-9 and J is TRBJ2-3, with D perhaps TRBD2 (5 bases). CDR1 and CDR2 (germline): SEHNR, FQNEAQ (reference sequence). The V and J ends lost 3 bases and 1 base respectively, with 8 bases between them. This CDR3 contains 14 residues. The CDR3 sequence: CASSLLSGTDTQYF. Here the CDR3 DNA reads TGTGCCAGCAGCTTGCTTAGCGGCACAGATACGCAGTATTTT.

V and J are TRBV11-2 and TRBJ1-1; D might be TRBD1 (5 bases). Trimming took 5 bases from V and 1 from J, leaving 23 bases between them. The CDR3 spans 18 residues. The germline gives CDR1 SGHAT, CDR2 FQNNGV. DNA for the CDR3: TGTGCCAGCAGCCCAAGTCTAAGTGGGGGACCGCCGAACACTGAAGCTTTCTTT. Its protein is CASSPSLSGGPPNTEAFF.

In its sample, this clonotype was seen many times. The chain recombines TRBV7-9 with TRBJ2-5, with D maybe TRBD2 (5 bases). The CDR3 sequence is 13 residues long. V lost 6 bases, J lost 5 bases, and 13 bases lay in between. The V gene's germline CDR1 is SEHNR and CDR2 FQNEAQ (reference sequence). The CDR3 DNA follows: TGTGCCAGCAGTCCATCCCGCGGGGAGACCCAGTACTTC. Its protein is CASSPSRGETQYF.

Only a few counts were recorded for this clonotype. The chain employs TRBV15 and TRBJ2-5; TRBD2 agrees at 10 bases. Germline V lookup: CDR1 LNHNV, CDR2 YYDKDF (reference sequence). The length of the CDR3 is 16 residues. V was clipped by 2 bases and J by 5 bases; unmatched bases: 8. The CDR3 reads CATSRPLAGARETQYF. In DNA form, the CDR3 reads TGTGCCACCAGCAGACCCCTAGCGGGGGCTCGGGAGACCCAGTACTTC. The variable domain in full, with the rest retrieved from reference TRBV15 and TRBJ2-5, is DAMVIQNPRYQVTQFGKPVTLSCSQTLNHNVMYWYQQKSSQAPKLLFHYYDKDFNNEADTPDNFQSRRPNTSFCFLDIRSPGLGDTAMYLCATSRPLAGARETQYFGPGTRLLVL.

The chain is built from TRBV6-5 and TRBJ2-3; D gene unclear. From germline, CDR1 is MNHEY and CDR2 SVGAGI. The CDR3 has 18 residues. V lost 1 base and J lost 0, with 17 bases in between. CDR3 protein: CASSYFPPTGASTDTQYF. In nucleotides, the CDR3 is TGTGCCAGCAGTTACTTCCCCCCGACTGGAGCTAGCACAGATACGCAGTATTTT.

This sequence joins TRBV7-3 and TRBJ1-5; D may be TRBD1 (5 bases). V lost 4 bases and J 15 bases, leaving 22 bases between the germline ends. The CDR3 totals 14 residues. Germline-derived CDR1 and CDR2 are SGHTA and FQGTGA. The CDR3 loop is CASSCHPWDRHWHF. The CDR3 nucleotides read TGTGCCAGCAGCTGCCACCCGTGGGACCGTCATTGGCATTTT.

This clonotype was counted only a few times. The V call is TRBV12-3 or TRBV12-4, the J call TRBJ2-7; D may be TRBD1 or TRBD2 (5 bases each). CDR3 size: 17 residues. Trimming took 7 bases from V and 2 from J, leaving 24 bases between them. DNA of the CDR3: TGTGCCAGCATTACCGGGATCTGGCAGGGTGATGCCTACGAGCAGTACTTC. This sequence encodes CASITGIWQGDAYEQYF.

This clonotype has more than one count but fewer than ten. The chain combines TRBV6-4 with TRBJ2-2, with TRBD1 as a possible D gene (5 bases). The germline V and J ends were trimmed by 3 bases and 2 bases, with 7 bases remaining between them. CDR3 size: 14 residues. The V gene's germline CDR1 is MRHNA and CDR2 SNTAGT. In nucleotides, the CDR3 is TGTGCCAGCAGTGAGCGGACAAACACCGGGGAGCTGTTTTTT. As protein: CASSERTNTGELFF.

The chain recombines TRBV28 with TRBJ2-7; 8 positions agree with TRBD2. Germline V gene lookup returns CDR1 MDHEN and CDR2 SYDVKM. The CDR3 has 13 residues. V shed 2 bases and J 5 bases; nucleotides not matched to a gene: 2. The CDR3 nucleotides read TGTGCCAGCAGTTTAGCGGGGGGTAACGAGCAGTACTTC. It specifies CASSLAGGNEQYF.

This sequence joins TRBV28 and TRBJ2-7, with D maybe TRBD2 (6 bases). The germline V gene has CDR1 MDHEN and CDR2 SYDVKM. The germline V and J ends were trimmed by 8 bases and 0 bases, with 17 bases remaining between them. CDR3 length: 15 amino acids. CDR3 coding DNA: TGTGCCAGCTCTGGGGGGACGGTTCTCTCCTACGAGCAGTACTTC. Translation: CASSGGTVLSYEQYF.

This chain links TRBV7-4 with TRBJ1-3; D ambiguous. CDR3 size: 15 residues. Looked up from germline, CDR1 is SGHVT and CDR2 is SQSDAQ. Between the trimmed V and J ends, which lost 3 bases and 0 bases, there was a span of 9 bases. The CDR3 reads CASSLGSRSGNTIYF. DNA for the CDR3: TGTGCCAGCAGCTTGGGCAGCCGCTCTGGAAACACCATATATTTT. The entire variable domain, with the rest obtained from reference TRBV7-4 and TRBJ1-3, is as follows: GAGVSQSPRYKVAKRGRDVALRCDSISGHVTLYWYRQTLGQGSEVLTYSQSDAQRDKSGRPSGRFSAERPERSVSTLKIQRTEQGDSAVYLCASSLGSRSGNTIYFGEGSWLTVV.

The rearrangement joins TRBV11-2 to TRBJ2-7; D possibly corresponds to TRBD1 (5 bases). Germline loops: CDR1 SGHAT, CDR2 FQNNGV. The CDR3 is 14 amino acids. Trimming removed 1 base at V and 7 bases at J, with 14 bases between. CDR3 amino acids: CASSLVIRVWEQYF. The CDR3 DNA is TGTGCCAGCAGCTTAGTTATCAGGGTCTGGGAGCAGTACTTC.

This clonotype was seen more than once but under ten times. The V gene is TRBV9, the J gene TRBJ1-1, with D maybe TRBD1 (6 bases). V lost 4 bases and J 5 bases, leaving 12 bases between the germline ends. Germline V gene lookup returns CDR1 SGDLS and CDR2 YYNGEE. CDR3 length equals 13 residues. The CDR3 coding sequence is TGTGCCAGCAGCACGGGGGGCGGGACTGAAGCTTTCTTT. Amino acid sequence: CASSTGGGTEAFF.

In its sample, this clonotype was seen a few times. The chain links TRBV30 to TRBJ2-1; 10 bases agree with TRBD2. The CDR3 contains 13 residues. Trimming removed 4 bases from V and 5 bases from J; junction bases left unmatched: 2. The germline V gene encodes CDR1 GTSNPN and CDR2 SVGIG (reference sequence). The CDR3 DNA sequence: TGTGCCTGGACTCTAGCGGGGGACAATGAGCAGTTCTTC. This sequence encodes CAWTLAGDNEQFF.

This clonotype was recorded a few times. V usage is TRBV6-5 and J usage is TRBJ2-6; TRBD1 is a possible D gene (5 bases). Germline CDR1 reads MNHEY; CDR2 reads SVGAGI. The CDR3 covers 18 residues. Trimming took 0 bases from V and 0 from J, leaving 12 bases between them. The CDR3 DNA follows: TGTGCCAGCAGTTACTCGGAACAGGATTCCTCTGGGGCCAACGTCCTGACTTTC. It specifies CASSYSEQDSSGANVLTF.

This clonotype was detected only a few times. The V gene is TRBV7-8, the J gene TRBJ2-1; TRBD2 aligns across 8 bases. Germline-derived CDR1 and CDR2 are SGHVS and FQNEAQ. The CDR3 length is 15 residues. V lost 1 base, J lost 7 bases, and 6 bases stayed unmatched. CDR3 residues: CASSLGAGGVNEQFF. As DNA, the CDR3 is TGTGCCAGCAGCTTAGGGGCCGGGGGGGTTAATGAGCAGTTCTTC.

This clonotype was detected only a few times. The rearrangement links TRBV29-1 to TRBJ2-3, with D possibly TRBD1 on 7 matching bases. The CDR3 is made up of 16 amino acids. The ends were cut back, 1 base at V and 2 bases at J, with 16 bases in the middle. CDR1 and CDR2 from the germline V gene are SQVTM and ANQGSEA. CDR3 region: CSVEGLEGQTTDTQYF. CDR3 DNA: TGCAGCGTTGAAGGACTAGAGGGACAGACCACAGATACGCAGTATTTT.

This clonotype appeared a few times. The V gene is TRBV6-2 or TRBV6-3, the J gene TRBJ2-2; possibly TRBD1 for D (5 bases). The CDR3 runs to 20 residues. Between the trimmed V and J ends, which lost 0 bases and 4 bases, there was a span of 24 bases. Per germline, CDR1 MNHEY and CDR2 SVGEGT. This chain's CDR3 is CASSYSLDDPGFLGTGELFF. As DNA, the CDR3 is TGTGCCAGCAGTTACTCTTTAGACGACCCAGGGTTTCTGGGCACCGGGGAGCTGTTTTTT.